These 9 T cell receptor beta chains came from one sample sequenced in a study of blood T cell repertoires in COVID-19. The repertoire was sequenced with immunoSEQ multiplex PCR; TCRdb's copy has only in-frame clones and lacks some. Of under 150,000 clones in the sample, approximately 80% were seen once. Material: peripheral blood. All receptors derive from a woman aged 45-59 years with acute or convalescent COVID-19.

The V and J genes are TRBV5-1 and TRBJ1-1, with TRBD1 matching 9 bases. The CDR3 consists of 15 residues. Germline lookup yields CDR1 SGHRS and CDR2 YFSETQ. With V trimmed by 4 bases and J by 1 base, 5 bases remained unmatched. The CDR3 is CASSRTGAGNTEAFF. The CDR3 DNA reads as TGCGCCAGCAGCCGGACAGGGGCGGGGAACACTGAAGCTTTCTTT.

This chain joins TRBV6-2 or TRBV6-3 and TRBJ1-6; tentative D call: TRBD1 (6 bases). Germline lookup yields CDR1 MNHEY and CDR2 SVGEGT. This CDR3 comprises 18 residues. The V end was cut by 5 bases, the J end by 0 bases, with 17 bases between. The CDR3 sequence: CASSKPGADSSYNSPLHF. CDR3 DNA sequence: TGTGCCAGCAGTAAACCCGGGGCGGACAGCTCCTATAATTCACCCCTCCACTTT.

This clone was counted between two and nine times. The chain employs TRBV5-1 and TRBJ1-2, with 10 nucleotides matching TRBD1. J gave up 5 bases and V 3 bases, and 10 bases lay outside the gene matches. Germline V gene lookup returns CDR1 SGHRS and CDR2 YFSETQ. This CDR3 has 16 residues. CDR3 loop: CASSSATGTGAYGYTF. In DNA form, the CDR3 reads TGCGCCAGCAGCTCGGCGACTGGGACAGGGGCGTATGGCTACACCTTC.

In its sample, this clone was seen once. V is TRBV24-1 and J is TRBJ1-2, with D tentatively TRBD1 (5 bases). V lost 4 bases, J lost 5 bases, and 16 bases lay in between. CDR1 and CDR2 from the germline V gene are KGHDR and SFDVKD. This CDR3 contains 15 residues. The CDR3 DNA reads TGTGCCACCAGTGACCCCGGGGGAAGGAGGTATGGCTACACCTTC. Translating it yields CATSDPGGRRYGYTF.

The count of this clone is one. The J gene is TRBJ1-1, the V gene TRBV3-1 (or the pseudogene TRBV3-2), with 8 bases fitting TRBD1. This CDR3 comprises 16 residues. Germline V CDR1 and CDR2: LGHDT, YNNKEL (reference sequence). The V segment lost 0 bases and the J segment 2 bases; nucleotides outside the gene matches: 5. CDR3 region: CASSQDSGTGNTEAFF. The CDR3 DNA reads TGTGCCAGCAGCCAAGACTCCGGGACAGGCAACACTGAAGCTTTCTTT.

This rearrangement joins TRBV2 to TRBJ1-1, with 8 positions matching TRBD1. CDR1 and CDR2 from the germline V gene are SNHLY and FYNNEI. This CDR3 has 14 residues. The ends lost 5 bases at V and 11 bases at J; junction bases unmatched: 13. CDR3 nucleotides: TGTGCCAGCAGTCGAACCGGGACAGGTGATTGGGCTTTCTTT. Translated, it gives CASSRTGTGDWAFF.

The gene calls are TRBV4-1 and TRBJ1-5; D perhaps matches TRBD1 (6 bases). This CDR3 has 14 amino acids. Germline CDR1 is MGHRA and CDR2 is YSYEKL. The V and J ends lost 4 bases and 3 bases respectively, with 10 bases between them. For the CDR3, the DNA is TGCGCCAGCAGCCTGGGACAATTCAATCAGCCCCAGCATTTT. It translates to CASSLGQFNQPQHF.

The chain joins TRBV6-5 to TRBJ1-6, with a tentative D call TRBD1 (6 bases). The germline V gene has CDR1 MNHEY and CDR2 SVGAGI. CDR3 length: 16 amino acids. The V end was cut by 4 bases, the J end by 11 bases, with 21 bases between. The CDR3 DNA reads TGTGCCAGCAGTTTTAAATCCGGGACATCGAAGACACCCCTCCACTTT. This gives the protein CASSFKSGTSKTPLHF.

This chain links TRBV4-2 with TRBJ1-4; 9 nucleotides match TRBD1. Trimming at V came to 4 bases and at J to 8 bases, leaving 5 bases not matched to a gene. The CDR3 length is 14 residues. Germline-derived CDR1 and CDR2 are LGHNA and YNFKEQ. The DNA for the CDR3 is TGTGCCAGCAGCCCAGGGACAGGGCAGGAAAAACTGTTTTTT. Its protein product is CASSPGTGQEKLFF.